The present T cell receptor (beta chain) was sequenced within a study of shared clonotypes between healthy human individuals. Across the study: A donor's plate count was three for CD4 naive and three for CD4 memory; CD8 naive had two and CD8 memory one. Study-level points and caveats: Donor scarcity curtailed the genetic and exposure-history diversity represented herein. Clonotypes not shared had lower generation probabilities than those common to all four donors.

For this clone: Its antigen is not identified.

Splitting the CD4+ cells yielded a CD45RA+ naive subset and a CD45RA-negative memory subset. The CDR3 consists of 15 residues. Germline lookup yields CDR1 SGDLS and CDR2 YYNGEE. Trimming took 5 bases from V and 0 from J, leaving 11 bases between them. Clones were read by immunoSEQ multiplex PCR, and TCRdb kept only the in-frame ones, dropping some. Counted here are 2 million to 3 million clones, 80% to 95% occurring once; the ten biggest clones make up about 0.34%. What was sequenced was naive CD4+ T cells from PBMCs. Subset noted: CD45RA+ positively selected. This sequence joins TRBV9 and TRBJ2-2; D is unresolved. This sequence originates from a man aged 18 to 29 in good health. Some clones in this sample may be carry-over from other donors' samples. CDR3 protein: CASRRAWANTGELFF. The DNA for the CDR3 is TGTGCCAGCAGACGAGCTTGGGCGAACACCGGGGAGCTGTTTTTT.